This T cell receptor (beta chain) comes out of a study of control samples from healthy donors and cancer patients. The germline V gene encodes CDR1 SGHTA and CDR2 FQGNSA. Trimming took off 5 bases at V and 0 bases at J, with 15 bases between the two ends. The CDR3 totals 16 residues. Method: immunoSEQ multiplex PCR; TCRdb's copy keeps in-frame clones and lacks some. This sample yields tens of thousands of clones, of which roughly nine tenths are seen a single time; 1.6% belongs to the top ten. The sample comprised PBMCs. This TCR was recovered from a man aged 35 to 55 with colorectal cancer. This chain uses TRBV7-2 with TRBJ2-3; a weak D match, TRBD2 (5 bases). The CDR3 spells CASSLLGAPSTDTQYF. The CDR3 DNA is TGTGCCAGCAGCCTCTTGGGAGCGCCGAGCACAGATACGCAGTATTTT. Drawing the rest from reference TRBV7-2 and TRBJ2-3, the complete variable domain is GAGVSQSPSNKVTEKGKDVELRCDPISGHTALYWYRQSLGQGLEFLIYFQGNSAPDKSGLPSDRFSAERTGGSVSTLTIQRTQQEDSAVYLCASSLLGAPSTDTQYFGPGTRLTVL.